One T cell receptor beta chain is described in this entry. The record originates from a study of blood T cells in healthy people across ages. Through a sample-barcoded 5' primer and a J-beta primer mix, a second PCR was run for roughly 6 to 11 cycles. One entry per CDR3 protein, called by TCRdb with MiXCR from the 5' RACE reads. Here the sample spans hundreds of thousands of distinct CDR3 sequences, approximately 43% being singletons. The CDR3 runs 15 residues. Trimming took off 0 bases at V and 3 bases at J, with 6 bases between the two ends. Germline V gene sequence: CDR1 MGHRA, CDR2 YSYEKL. The chain recombines TRBV4-1 with TRBJ1-6; D is ambiguous. Specimen: blood. This receptor was obtained from a woman aged 60 to 75 in good health. CDR3 nucleotide sequence: TGCGCCAGCAGCCAAGATCGGAGCTATAATTCACCCCTCCACTTT. Protein sequence: CASSQDRSYNSPLHF.